The next 10 T cell receptor beta chains were all read from a single sample in a study of blood T cell repertoires in COVID-19. Generated by immunoSEQ multiplex PCR, the TCRdb table keeps only in-frame clones and is missing some. The table has more than 110,000 clones, around nine tenths seen once. Sequenced: peripheral blood. These receptors all come from a woman aged 35 to 49 with acute or convalescent COVID-19.

This clone has more than one count but fewer than ten. The V and J genes are TRBV7-9 and TRBJ1-2, with 7 bases matching TRBD1. Germline assignment: CDR1 SEHNR and CDR2 FQNEAQ (reference sequence). The CDR3 is made up of 14 amino acids. V dropped 2 bases and J dropped 5; count of bases not matched to a gene: 5. The CDR3, as DNA: TGTGCCAGCAGCTTAAGTGGGACAGAATATGGCTACACCTTC. Translating gives CASSLSGTEYGYTF.

The genes are TRBV5-1 and TRBJ2-2, with D possibly matching TRBD2 (6 bases). Trimming took off 0 bases at V and 7 bases at J, with 16 bases between the two ends. Germline V lookup: CDR1 SGHRS, CDR2 YFSETQ. The CDR3 covers 16 residues. The CDR3 region has the DNA TGCGCCAGCAGCTTGGCCCAGGGCGGGGCTGGCGGGGAGCTGTTTTTT. This sequence encodes CASSLAQGGAGGELFF.

The chain recombines TRBV6-6 with TRBJ1-1; 8 nucleotides line up with TRBD1. The CDR3 consists of 15 residues. The J segment lost 3 bases and the V segment lost 7 bases, leaving 10 bases of the junction unmatched. The germline gives CDR1 MNHNY, CDR2 SVGAGI (reference sequence). The CDR3 DNA reads TGTGCCAGCACAAAGACAGGGGCGTGGGACACTGAAGCTTTCTTT. Its protein product is CASTKTGAWDTEAFF.

This sequence joins TRBV18 and TRBJ2-1, with unresolved D. Looked up from germline, CDR1 is KGHSH and CDR2 is LQKENI. The CDR3 has 15 residues. V was trimmed by 2 bases and J by 0 bases, leaving 8 bases between them. DNA of the CDR3: TGTGCCAGCTCACCATTACAGAGCTCCTACAATGAGCAGTTCTTC. This sequence encodes CASSPLQSSYNEQFF.

The chain links TRBV7-2 to TRBJ2-7, with 15 bases lining up with TRBD2. V was clipped by 3 bases and J by 0 bases; unmatched bases: 6. Germline values: CDR1 SGHTA, CDR2 FQGNSA. The CDR3 length is 18 residues. The CDR3 loop reads CASSFGLAGGSRSYEQYF. CDR3 DNA sequence: TGTGCCAGCAGCTTCGGACTAGCGGGAGGGTCCCGCTCCTACGAGCAGTACTTC.

The chain has TRBV29-1 and TRBJ1-2; 8 bases fit TRBD1. CDR3 length equals 13 residues. V was pared by 6 bases and J by 1 base, with 4 bases of the junction left unmatched. The germline CDR1 and CDR2 sequences are SQVTM and ANQGSEA. The CDR3 spells CSVGDRRNYGYTF. In nucleotides, the CDR3 is TGCAGCGTCGGGGACAGGCGTAACTATGGCTACACCTTC.

The V gene is TRBV7-3, the J gene TRBJ2-1; 8 bases are a match to TRBD2. Germline V gives CDR1 SGHTA, CDR2 FQGTGA. V trimming: 1 base; J trimming: 5 bases; junction bases outside the gene matches: 4. The CDR3 loop spans 15 amino acids. The CDR3 DNA reads TGTGCCAGCAGCTTAAGCGGGAGGAGAAACAATGAGCAGTTCTTC. Protein sequence: CASSLSGRRNNEQFF.

The chain has TRBV5-4 and TRBJ1-4; no clear D. The CDR3 totals 15 residues. The germline CDR1 and CDR2 sequences are SGHNT and YYREEE (reference sequence). Trimming took 0 bases from V and 0 from J, leaving 6 bases between them. The CDR3 coding sequence is TGTGCCAGCAGCTTGGCGTCCGCAACTAATGAAAAACTGTTTTTT. Translating it yields CASSLASATNEKLFF. Filled out from reference TRBV5-4 and TRBJ1-4, the complete variable domain reads ETGVTQSPTHLIKTRGQQVTLRCSSQSGHNTVSWYQQALGQGPQFIFQYYREEENGRGNFPPRFSGLQFPNYSSELNVNALELDDSALYLCASSLASATNEKLFFGSGTQLSVL.

The genes are TRBV10-3 and TRBJ2-1, with 11 bases matching TRBD2. Germline CDR1 is ENHRY and CDR2 is SYGVKD. The CDR3 sequence is 17 residues long. After removal of 4 bases from V and 3 bases from J, the junction contained 8 bases not matched to a gene. CDR3 DNA: TGTGCCATCAGTGGCCCAACGACTAGCGGGAACTACAATGAGCAGTTCTTC. Amino acids: CAISGPTTSGNYNEQFF.

The chain uses TRBV6-1 and TRBJ2-2, with a weak D call TRBD2 (6 bases). The V end lost 7 bases, the J end lost 4 bases, and 16 bases lay between the germline ends. The CDR3 is made up of 15 amino acids. CDR1 is MNHNS and CDR2 is SASEGT in the germline V gene. CDR3 sequence reads: CASTYRGSGTGELFF. In DNA, the CDR3 is TGTGCCAGCACCTACCGGGGGTCGGGCACCGGGGAGCTGTTTTTT.